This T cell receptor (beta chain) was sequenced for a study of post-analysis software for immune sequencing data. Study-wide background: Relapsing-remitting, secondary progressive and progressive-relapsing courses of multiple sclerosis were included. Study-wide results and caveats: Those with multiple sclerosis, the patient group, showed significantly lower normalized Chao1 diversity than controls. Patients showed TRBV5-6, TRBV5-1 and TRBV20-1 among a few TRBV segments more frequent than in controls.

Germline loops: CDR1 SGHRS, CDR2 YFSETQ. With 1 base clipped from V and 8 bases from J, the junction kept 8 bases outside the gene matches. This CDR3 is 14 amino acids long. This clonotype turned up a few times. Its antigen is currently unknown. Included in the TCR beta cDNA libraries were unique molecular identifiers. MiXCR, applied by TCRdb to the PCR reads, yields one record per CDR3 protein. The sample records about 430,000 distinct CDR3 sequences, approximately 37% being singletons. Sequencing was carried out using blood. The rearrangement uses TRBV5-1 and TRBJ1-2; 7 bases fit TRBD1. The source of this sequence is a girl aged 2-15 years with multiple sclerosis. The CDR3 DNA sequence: TGCGCCAGCAGCTTGACCCCAGGGGGACCGGGCTACACCTTC. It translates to CASSLTPGGPGYTF.